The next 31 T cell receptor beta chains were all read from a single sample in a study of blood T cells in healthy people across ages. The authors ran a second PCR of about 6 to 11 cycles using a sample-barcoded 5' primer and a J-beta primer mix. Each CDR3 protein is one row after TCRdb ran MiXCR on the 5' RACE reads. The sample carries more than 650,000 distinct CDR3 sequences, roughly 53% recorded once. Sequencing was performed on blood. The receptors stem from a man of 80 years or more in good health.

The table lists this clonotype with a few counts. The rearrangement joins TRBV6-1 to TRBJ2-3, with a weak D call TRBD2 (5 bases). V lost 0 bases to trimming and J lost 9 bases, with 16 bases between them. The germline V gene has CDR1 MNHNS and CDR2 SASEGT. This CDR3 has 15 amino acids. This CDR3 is CASSEADSSPGTQYF. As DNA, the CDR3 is TGTGCCAGCAGTGAAGCGGACTCCTCCCCAGGCACGCAGTATTTT.

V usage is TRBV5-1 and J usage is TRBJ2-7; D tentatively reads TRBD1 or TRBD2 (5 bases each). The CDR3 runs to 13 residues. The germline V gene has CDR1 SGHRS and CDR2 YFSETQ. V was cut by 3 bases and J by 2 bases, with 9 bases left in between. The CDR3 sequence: CASSYGATYEQYF. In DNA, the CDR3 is TGCGCCAGCAGCTACGGGGCTACCTACGAGCAGTACTTC.

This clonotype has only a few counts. The CDR3 nucleotides read TGTGCCAGCAGCCCCCCTCGTACCGGGACAGGAGCTTACAATGAGCAGTTCTTC. It codes for CASSPPRTGTGAYNEQFF. The rearrangement uses TRBV28 and TRBJ2-1; 8 nucleotides align to TRBD1. This CDR3 region has 18 residues. J gave up 4 bases and V 6 bases, and 17 bases lay outside the gene matches. The germline V gene encodes CDR1 MDHEN and CDR2 SYDVKM.

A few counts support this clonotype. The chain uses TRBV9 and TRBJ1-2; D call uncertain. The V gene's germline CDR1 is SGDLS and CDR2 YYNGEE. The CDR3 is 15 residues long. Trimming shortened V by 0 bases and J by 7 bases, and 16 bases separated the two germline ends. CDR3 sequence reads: CASSVGRGSISGYTF. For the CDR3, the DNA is TGTGCCAGCAGCGTAGGGAGAGGGTCCATCTCTGGCTACACCTTC.

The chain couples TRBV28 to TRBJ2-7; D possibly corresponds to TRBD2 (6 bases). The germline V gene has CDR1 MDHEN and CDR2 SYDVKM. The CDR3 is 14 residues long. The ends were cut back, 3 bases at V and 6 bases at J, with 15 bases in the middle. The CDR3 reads CASSLRGRGTEQYF. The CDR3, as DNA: TGTGCCAGCAGTTTGCGGGGACGGGGTACCGAGCAGTACTTC.

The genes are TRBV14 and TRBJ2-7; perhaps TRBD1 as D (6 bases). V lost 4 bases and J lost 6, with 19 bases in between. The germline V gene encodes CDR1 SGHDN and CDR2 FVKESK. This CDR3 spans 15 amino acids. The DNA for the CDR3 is TGTGCCAGCAGCCCCAGAACCAGCAGGGGACGCGAGCAGTACTTC. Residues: CASSPRTSRGREQYF.

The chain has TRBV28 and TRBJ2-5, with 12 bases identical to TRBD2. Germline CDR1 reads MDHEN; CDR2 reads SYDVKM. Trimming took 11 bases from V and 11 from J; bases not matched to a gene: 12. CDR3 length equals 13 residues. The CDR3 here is CAGTSGRFGEQYF. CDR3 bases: TGTGCCGGAACTAGCGGGAGGTTTGGTGAGCAGTACTTC. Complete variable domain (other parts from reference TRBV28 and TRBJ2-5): DVKVTQSSRYLVKRTGEKVFLECVQDMDHENMFWYRQDPGLGLRLIYFSYDVKMKEKGDIPEGYSVSREKKERFSLILESASTNQTSMYLCAGTSGRFGEQYFGPGTRLLVL.

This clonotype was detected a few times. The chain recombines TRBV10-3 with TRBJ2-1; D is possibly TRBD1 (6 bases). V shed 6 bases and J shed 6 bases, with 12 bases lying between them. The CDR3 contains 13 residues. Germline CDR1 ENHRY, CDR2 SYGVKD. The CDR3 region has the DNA TGTGCCATCAGCCCCACAGGGTCCAATGAGCAGTTCTTC. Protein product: CAISPTGSNEQFF.

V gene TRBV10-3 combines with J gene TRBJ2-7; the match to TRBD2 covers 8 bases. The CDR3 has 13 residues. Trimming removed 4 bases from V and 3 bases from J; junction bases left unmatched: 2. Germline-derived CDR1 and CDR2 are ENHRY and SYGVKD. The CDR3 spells CAISALAGYEQYF. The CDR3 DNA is TGTGCCATCAGTGCTCTAGCGGGCTACGAGCAGTACTTC.

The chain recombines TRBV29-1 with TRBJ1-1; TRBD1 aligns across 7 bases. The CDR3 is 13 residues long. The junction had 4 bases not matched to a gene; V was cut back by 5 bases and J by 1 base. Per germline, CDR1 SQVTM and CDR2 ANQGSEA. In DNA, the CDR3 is TGCAGCGTTCTGAGGGACAGGAACACTGAAGCTTTCTTT. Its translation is CSVLRDRNTEAFF. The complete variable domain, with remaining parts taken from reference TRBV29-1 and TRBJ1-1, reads SAVISQKPSRDICQRGTSLTIQCQVDSQVTMMFWYRQQPGQSLTLIATANQGSEATYESGFVIDKFPISRPNLTFSTLTVSNMSPEDSSIYLCSVLRDRNTEAFFGQGTRLTVV.

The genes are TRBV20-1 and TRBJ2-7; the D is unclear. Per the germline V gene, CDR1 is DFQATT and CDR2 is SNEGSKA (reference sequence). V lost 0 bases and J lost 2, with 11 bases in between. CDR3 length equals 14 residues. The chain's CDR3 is CSARDDSNTYEQYF. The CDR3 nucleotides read TGCAGTGCTAGAGACGACTCCAACACCTACGAGCAGTACTTC.

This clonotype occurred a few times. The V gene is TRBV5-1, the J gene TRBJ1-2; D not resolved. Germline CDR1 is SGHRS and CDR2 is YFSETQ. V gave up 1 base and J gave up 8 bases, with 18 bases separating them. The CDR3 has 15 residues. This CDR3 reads CASSLSGEAQGGYTF. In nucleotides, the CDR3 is TGCGCCAGCAGCTTGTCCGGGGAGGCCCAAGGGGGCTACACCTTC.

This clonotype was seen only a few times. CDR3 nucleotides: TGCGCCAGCAGCTTGGGGTCAGGGTCACAAGAGACCCAGTACTTC. Translating gives CASSLGSGSQETQYF. The chain links TRBV5-1 to TRBJ2-5; tentatively, D is TRBD1 (5 bases). The germline V gene has CDR1 SGHRS and CDR2 YFSETQ. V was cut by 0 bases and J by 2 bases, with 11 bases left in between. This CDR3 is built from 15 residues.

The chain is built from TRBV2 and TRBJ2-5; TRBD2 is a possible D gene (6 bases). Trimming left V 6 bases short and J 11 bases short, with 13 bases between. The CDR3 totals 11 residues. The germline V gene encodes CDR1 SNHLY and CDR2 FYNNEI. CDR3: CASRGTREQYF. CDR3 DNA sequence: TGTGCCAGCAGGGGCACCCGGGAGCAGTACTTC.

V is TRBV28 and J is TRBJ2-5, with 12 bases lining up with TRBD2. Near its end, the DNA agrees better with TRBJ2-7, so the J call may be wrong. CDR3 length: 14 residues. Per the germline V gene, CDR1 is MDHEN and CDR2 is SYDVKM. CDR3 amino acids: CASRGLAGNHEQYF. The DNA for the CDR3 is TGTGCCAGCAGAGGACTAGCGGGGAACCACGAGCAGTACTTC.

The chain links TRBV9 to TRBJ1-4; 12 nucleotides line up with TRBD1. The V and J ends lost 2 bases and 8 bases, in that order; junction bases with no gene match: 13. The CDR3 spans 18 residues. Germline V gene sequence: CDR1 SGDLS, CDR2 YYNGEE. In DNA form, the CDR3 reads TGTGCCAGCAGCGTCGGGACAGGGGGCTCGGGGGGCCGGGAAAAACTGTTTTTT. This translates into CASSVGTGGSGGREKLFF.

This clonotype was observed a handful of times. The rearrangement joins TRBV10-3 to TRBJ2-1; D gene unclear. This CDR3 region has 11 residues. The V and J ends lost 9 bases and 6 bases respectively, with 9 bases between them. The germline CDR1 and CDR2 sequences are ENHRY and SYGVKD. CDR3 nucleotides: TGTGCCATTAGCCCTAGCAATGAGCAGTTCTTC. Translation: CAISPSNEQFF.

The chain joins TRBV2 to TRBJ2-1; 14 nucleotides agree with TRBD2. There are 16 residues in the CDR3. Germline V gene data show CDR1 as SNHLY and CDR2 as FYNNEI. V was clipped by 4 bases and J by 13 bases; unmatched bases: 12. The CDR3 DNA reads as TGTGCCAGCAGTGGGGGACTAGCGGGAGACCAAGAGACCCAGTTCTTC. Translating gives CASSGGLAGDQETQFF.

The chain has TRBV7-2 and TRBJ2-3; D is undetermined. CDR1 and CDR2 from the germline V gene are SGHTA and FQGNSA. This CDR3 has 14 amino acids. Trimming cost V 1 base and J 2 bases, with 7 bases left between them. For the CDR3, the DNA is TGTGCCAGCAGCTTAGTCGCGAACACAGATACGCAGTATTTT. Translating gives CASSLVANTDTQYF.

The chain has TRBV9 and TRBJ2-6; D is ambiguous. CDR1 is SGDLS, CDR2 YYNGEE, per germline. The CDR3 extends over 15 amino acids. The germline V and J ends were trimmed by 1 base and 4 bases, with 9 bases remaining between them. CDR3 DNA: TGTGCCAGCAGCGTATTATCCCCCGGGGCCAACGTCCTGACTTTC. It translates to CASSVLSPGANVLTF.

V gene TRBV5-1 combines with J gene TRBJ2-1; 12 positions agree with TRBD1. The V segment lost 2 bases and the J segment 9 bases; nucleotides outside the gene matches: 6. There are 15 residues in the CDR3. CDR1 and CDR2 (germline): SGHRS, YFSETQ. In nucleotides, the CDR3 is TGCGCCAGCAGCTTAAGGGGACAGGGGGCGGGTGAGCAGTTCTTC. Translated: CASSLRGQGAGEQFF.

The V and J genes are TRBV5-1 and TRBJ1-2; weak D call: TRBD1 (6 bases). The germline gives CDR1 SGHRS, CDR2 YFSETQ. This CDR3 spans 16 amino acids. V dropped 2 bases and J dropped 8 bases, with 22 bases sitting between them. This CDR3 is CASSLGPTDRRQGYTF. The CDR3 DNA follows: TGCGCCAGCAGCTTAGGACCGACAGACAGGAGGCAAGGCTACACCTTC.

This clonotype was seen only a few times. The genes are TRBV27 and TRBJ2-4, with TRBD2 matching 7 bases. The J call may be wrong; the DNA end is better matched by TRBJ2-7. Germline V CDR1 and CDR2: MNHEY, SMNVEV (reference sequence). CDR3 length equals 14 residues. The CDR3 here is CASSVTGGGYEQYF. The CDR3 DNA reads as TGTGCCAGCAGTGTAACGGGAGGAGGGTACGAGCAGTACTTC.

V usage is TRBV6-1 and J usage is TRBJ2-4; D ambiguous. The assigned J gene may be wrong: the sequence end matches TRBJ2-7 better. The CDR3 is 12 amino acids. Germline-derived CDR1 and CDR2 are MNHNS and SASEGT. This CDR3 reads CASSDLYYEQYF. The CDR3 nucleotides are TGTGCCAGCAGCGACCTCTACTACGAGCAGTACTTC.

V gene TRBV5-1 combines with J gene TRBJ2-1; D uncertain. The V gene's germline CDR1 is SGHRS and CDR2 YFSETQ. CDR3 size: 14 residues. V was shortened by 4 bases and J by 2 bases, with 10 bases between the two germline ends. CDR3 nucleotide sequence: TGCGCCAGCAGCCTTGCTAGTACCTACAATGAGCAGTTCTTC. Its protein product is CASSLASTYNEQFF. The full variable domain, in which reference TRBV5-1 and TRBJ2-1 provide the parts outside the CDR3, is KAGVTQTPRYLIKTRGQQVTLSCSPISGHRSVSWYQQTPGQGLQFLFEYFSETQRNKGNFPGRFSGRQFSNSRSEMNVSTLELGDSALYLCASSLASTYNEQFFGPGTRLTVL.

CDR3 sequence reads: CASSARGLAGDVLMIETQYF. DNA of the CDR3: TGTGCCAGCAGTGCCCGGGGACTAGCGGGTGACGTCCTCATGATCGAGACCCAGTACTTC. The rearrangement joins TRBV6-1 to TRBJ2-5; the match to TRBD2 covers 12 bases. V was pared by 4 bases and J by 5 bases, with 20 bases of the junction left unmatched. The CDR3 has 20 residues. From germline, CDR1 is MNHNS and CDR2 SASEGT.

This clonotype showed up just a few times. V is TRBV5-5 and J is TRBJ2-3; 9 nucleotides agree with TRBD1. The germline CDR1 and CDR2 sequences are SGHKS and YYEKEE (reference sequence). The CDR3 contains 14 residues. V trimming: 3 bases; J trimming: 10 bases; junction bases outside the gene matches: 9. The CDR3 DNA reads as TGTGCCAGCAGCTCACCGGGACAGGGCATCGCGCAGTATTTT. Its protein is CASSSPGQGIAQYF.

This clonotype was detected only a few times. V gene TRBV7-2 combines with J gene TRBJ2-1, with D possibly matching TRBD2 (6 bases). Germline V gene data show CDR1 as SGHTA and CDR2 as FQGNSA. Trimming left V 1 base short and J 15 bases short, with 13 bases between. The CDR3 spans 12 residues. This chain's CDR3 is CASSLGGDSRFF. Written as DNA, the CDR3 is TGTGCCAGCAGCTTAGGTGGGGACTCTAGGTTCTTC.

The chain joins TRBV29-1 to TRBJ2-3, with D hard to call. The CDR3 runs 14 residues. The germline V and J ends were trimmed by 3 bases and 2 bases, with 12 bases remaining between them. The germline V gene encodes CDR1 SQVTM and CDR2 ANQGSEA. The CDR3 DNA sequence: TGCAGCGTTGAGAGGTACATCCCCACAGATACGCAGTATTTT. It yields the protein CSVERYIPTDTQYF.

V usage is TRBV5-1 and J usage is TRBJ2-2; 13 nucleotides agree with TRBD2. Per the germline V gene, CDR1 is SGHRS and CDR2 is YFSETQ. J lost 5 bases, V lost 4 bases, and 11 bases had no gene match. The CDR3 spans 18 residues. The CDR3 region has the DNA TGCGCCAGCAGCCCAACTAGCGGGAGGGCCCTCTGGACCGGGGAGCTGTTTTTT. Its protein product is CASSPTSGRALWTGELFF.

DNA of the CDR3: TGTGCCAGCAGCCAAACCGGGACGGACTATGGCTACACCTTC. It yields the protein CASSQTGTDYGYTF. The chain is built from TRBV14 and TRBJ1-2; perhaps TRBD1 as D (5 bases). With 2 bases removed from V and 3 bases from J, the gap between germline ends came to 10 bases. The CDR3 is 14 amino acids. Germline assignment: CDR1 SGHDN and CDR2 FVKESK.